This T cell receptor (beta chain) stems from a study of T cells after yellow fever vaccination. Template-switching 5'RACE yielded the TCR cDNA; a universal primer site and UMIs were added in the process. TCRdb ran MiXCR on the 5' RACE reads and lists one entry per CDR3 protein. The table has hundreds of thousands of distinct CDR3 sequences, 3.6% seen once. Germline V lookup: CDR1 SGHTA, CDR2 FQGNSA. The CDR3 runs 15 residues. With V trimmed by 6 bases and J by 6 bases, 7 bases remained unmatched. This clonotype was counted many times. This chain joins TRBV7-2 and TRBJ2-3; TRBD2 matches 12 bases. The clonotype was recovered from a man between 18 and 29 years old who received the YFV17D yellow fever vaccine. The sequenced sample was PBMCs, obtained on the day of the yellow fever booster vaccination. The CDR3 spells CASSSPSGGEDTQYF. CDR3 nucleotide sequence: TGTGCCAGCAGTTCCCCTAGCGGGGGGGAGGATACGCAGTATTTT.